This T cell receptor (beta chain) came from a study of T-cell reconstitution after alpha-beta-depleted transplantation in children. TCRbeta library construction was performed incorporating unique molecular identifiers. TCRdb used MiXCR to reprocess the PCR reads, holding one entry per CDR3 protein. The sample lists 600,000 to 700,000 distinct CDR3 sequences, roughly 17% occurring once. Unmatched junction bases numbered 11, after V lost 3 bases and J lost 7 bases. The CDR3 length is 15 residues. Germline V lookup: CDR1 DFQATT, CDR2 SNEGSKA (reference sequence). This clonotype has at least ten counts. The chain employs TRBV20-1 and TRBJ2-7; 11 bases agree with TRBD2. This specimen was PBMCs from the stem cell graft donor, taken from the stem cell graft. The TCR sequence derives from a human donor who donated a stem cell graft to a child with acute myeloid leukemia. CDR3 nucleotides: TGCAGTGCTAGGGGACTAGCGGATATTCTGGGGGAGCAGTACGTC. Translated, it gives CSARGLADILGEQYV.